The entry below describes one T cell receptor (beta chain). The data belong to a study of control samples from healthy donors and cancer patients. Method: immunoSEQ multiplex PCR; TCRdb's copy keeps in-frame clones and lacks some. The sample contains around 170,000 clones, 88% of which appear only once. CDR1 DFQATT and CDR2 SNEGSKA come from the germline V gene (reference sequence). This CDR3 comprises 11 residues. V was pared by 6 bases and J by 6 bases, with 6 bases between. The sequence was obtained from a woman aged 25-40 years in good health. The sequenced material came from blood. V usage is TRBV20-1 and J usage is TRBJ1-6, with D unresolved. The chain's CDR3 is CSAISNSPLHF. CDR3 sequence (DNA): TGCAGTGCCATTTCTAATTCACCCCTCCACTTT.